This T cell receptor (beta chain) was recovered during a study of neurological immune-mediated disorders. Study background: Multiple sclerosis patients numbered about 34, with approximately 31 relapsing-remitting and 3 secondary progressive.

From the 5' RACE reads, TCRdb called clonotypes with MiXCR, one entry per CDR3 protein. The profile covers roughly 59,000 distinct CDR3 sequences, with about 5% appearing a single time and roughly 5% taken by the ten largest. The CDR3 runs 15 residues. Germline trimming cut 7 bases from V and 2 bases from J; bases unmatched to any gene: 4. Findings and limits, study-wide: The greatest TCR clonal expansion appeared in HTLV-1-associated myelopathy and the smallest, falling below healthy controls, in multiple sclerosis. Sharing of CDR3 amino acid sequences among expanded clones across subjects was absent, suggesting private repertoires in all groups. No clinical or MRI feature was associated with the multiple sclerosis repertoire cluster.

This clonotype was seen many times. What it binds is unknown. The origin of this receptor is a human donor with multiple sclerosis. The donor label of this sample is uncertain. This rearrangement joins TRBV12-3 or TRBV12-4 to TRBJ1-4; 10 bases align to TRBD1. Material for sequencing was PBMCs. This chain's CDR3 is CASNPGQGTNEKLFF. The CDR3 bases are TGTGCCAGCAACCCGGGACAGGGGACTAATGAAAAACTGTTTTTT.